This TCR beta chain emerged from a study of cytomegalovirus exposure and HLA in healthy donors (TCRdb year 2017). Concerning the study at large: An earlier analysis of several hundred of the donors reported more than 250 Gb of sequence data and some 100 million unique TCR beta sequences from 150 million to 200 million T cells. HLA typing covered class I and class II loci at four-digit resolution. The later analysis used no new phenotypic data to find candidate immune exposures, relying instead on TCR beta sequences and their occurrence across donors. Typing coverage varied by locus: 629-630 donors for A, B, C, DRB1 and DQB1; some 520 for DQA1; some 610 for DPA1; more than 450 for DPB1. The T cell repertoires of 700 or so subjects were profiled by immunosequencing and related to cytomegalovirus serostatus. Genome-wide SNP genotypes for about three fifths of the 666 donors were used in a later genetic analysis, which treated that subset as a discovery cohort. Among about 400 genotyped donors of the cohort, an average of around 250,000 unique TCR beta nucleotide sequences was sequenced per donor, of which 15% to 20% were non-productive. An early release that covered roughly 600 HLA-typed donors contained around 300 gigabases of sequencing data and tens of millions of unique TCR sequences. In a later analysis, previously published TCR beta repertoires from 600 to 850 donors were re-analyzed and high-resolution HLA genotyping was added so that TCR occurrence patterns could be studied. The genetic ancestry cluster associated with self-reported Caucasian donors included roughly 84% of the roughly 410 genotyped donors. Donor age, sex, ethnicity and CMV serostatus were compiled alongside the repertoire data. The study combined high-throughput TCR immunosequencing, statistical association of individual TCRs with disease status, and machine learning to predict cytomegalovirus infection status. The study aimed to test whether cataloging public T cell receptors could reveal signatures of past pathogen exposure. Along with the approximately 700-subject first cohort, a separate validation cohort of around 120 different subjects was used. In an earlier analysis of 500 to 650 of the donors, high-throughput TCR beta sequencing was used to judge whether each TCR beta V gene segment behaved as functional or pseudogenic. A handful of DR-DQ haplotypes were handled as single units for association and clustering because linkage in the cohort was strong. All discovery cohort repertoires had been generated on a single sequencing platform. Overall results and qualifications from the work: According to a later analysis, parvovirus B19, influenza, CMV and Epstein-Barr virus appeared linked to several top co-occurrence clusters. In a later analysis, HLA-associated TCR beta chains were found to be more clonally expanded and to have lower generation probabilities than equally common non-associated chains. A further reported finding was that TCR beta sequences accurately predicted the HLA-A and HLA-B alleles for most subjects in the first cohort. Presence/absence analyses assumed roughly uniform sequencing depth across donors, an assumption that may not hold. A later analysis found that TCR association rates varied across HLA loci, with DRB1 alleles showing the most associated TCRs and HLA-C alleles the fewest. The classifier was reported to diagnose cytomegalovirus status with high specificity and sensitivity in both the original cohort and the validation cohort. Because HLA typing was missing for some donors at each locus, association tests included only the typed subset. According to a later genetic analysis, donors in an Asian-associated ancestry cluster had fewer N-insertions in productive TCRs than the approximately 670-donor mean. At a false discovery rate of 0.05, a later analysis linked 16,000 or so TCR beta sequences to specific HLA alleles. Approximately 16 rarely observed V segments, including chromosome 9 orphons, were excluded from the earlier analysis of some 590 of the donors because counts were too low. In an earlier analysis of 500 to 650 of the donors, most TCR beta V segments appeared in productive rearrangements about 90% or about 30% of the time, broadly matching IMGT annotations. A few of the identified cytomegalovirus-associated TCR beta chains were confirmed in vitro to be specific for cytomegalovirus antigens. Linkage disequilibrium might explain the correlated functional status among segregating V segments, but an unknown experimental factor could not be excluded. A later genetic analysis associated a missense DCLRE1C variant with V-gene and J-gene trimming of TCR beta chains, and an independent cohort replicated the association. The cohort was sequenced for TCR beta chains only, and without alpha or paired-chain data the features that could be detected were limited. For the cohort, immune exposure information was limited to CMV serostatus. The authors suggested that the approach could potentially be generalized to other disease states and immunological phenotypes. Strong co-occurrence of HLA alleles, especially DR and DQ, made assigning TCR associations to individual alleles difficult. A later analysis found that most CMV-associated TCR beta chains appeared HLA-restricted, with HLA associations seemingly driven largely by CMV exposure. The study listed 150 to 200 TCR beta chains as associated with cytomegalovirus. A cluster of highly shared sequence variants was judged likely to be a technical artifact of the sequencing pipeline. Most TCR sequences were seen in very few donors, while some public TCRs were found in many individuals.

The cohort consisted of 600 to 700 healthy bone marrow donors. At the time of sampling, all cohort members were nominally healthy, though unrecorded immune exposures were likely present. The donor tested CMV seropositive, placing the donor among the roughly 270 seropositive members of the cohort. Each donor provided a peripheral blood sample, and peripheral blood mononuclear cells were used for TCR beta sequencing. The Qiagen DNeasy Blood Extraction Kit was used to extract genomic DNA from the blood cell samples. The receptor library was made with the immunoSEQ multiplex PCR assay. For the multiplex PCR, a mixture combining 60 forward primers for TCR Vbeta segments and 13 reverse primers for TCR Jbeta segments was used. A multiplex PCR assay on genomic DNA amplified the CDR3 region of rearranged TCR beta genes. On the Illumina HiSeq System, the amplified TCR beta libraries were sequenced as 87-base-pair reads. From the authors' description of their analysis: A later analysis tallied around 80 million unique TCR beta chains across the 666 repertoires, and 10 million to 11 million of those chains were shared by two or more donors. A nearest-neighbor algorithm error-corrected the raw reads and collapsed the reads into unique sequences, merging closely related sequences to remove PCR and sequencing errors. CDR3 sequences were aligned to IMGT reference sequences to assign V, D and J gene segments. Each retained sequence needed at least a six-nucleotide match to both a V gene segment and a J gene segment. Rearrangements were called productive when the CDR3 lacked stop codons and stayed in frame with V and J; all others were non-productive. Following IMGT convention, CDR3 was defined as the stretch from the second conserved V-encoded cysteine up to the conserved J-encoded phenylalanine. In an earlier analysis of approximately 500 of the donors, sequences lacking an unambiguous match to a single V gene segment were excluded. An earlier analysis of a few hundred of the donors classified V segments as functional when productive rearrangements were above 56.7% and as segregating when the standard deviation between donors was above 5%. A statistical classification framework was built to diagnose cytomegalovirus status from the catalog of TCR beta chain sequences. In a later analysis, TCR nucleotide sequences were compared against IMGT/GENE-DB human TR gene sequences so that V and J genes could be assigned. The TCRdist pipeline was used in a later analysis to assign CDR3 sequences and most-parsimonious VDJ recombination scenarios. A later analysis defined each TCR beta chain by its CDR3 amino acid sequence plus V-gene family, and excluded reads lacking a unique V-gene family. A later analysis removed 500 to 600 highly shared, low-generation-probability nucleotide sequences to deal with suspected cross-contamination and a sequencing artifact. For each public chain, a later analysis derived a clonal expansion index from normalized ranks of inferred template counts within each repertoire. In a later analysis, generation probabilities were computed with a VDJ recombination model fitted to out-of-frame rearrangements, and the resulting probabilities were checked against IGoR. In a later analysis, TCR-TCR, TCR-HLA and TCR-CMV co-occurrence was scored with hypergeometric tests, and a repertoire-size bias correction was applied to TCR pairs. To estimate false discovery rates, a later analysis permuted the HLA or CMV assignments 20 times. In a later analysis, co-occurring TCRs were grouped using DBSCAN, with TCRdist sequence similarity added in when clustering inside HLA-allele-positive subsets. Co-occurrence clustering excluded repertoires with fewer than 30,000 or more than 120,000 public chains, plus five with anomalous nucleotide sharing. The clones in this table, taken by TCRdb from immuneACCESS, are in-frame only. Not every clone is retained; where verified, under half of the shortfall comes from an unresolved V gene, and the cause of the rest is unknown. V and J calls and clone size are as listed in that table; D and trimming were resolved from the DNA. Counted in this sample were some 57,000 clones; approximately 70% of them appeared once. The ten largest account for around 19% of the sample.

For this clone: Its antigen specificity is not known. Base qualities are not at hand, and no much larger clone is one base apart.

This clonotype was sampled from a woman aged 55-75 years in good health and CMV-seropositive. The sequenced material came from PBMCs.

The nucleotides read TGTGCCAGCAGCTTAGTTCGGGGGGTCTCCATCGAGCAGTTCTTC. Its protein reads: CASSLVRGVSIEQFF. In this chain, TRBV11-2 is recombined with TRBJ2-1; 7 central bases correspond to TRBD2. Germline trimming: 1 base from V, 10 bases from J; junction bases outside gene matches: 10. The germline V gene supplies CDR1 SGHAT and CDR2 FQNNGV. The CDR3 numbers 15 residues from cysteine through phenylalanine. Just the 45-base CDR3 DNA is kept, in frame starting at base 1.